One sample yielded the 15 T cell receptor beta chains listed below, sequenced in a study of T cell responses to AZD1222 COVID-19 vaccine. The table came from immunoSEQ multiplex PCR; TCRdb's copy has only in-frame clones and leaves some out. The sample yields some 130,000 clones, roughly 90% seen once. Specimen: peripheral blood, collected on day 0 of AZD1222 vaccination. The receptors derive from an adult in good health.

The V gene is TRBV7-9, the J gene TRBJ1-6, with 8 bases matching TRBD1. There are 14 residues in the CDR3. Losses at the gene ends were 6 bases for V and 9 bases for J; bases not matched to a gene: 7. Germline-derived CDR1 and CDR2 are SEHNR and FQNEAQ (reference sequence). In DNA, the CDR3 is TGTGCCAGCAGTCCGGGACAGGAATCTTCACCCCTCCACTTT. Protein: CASSPGQESSPLHF.

This sequence joins TRBV7-8 and TRBJ1-6, with TRBD1 as a possible D gene (5 bases). CDR1 and CDR2 from the germline V gene are SGHVS and FQNEAQ. The CDR3 runs 15 residues. The V end was cut by 5 bases, the J end by 7 bases, with 15 bases between. CDR3 residues: CASSTARAKNSPLHF. The DNA for the CDR3 is TGTGCCAGCAGCACAGCCAGGGCCAAGAATTCACCCCTCCACTTT.

The chain has TRBV7-9 and TRBJ1-1, with D possibly being TRBD1 (5 bases). V lost 1 base and J 1 base, leaving 7 bases between the germline ends. Germline values: CDR1 SEHNR, CDR2 FQNEAQ (reference sequence). The CDR3 runs to 14 residues. The CDR3 here is CASSLVGGNTEAFF. The CDR3 coding sequence is TGTGCCAGCAGCTTAGTTGGGGGGAACACTGAAGCTTTCTTT.

The chain combines TRBV29-1 with TRBJ1-1, with a tentative D call TRBD1 (5 bases). In germline, CDR1 is SQVTM, CDR2 ANQGSEA. This CDR3 has 13 amino acids. The V gene lost 5 bases and the J gene lost 0 bases, with 10 bases spanning the gap. CDR3 protein: CSVMGRLNTEAFF. In DNA, the CDR3 is TGCAGCGTTATGGGACGCCTGAACACTGAAGCTTTCTTT.

This clone appeared a single time. The chain couples TRBV27 to TRBJ2-1; no firm D call. Germline CDR1 is MNHEY and CDR2 is SMNVEV (reference sequence). V dropped 0 bases and J dropped 0 bases, with 9 bases sitting between them. This CDR3 has 16 residues. As DNA, the CDR3 is TGTGCCAGCAGTTTATCGGGTATCGGCTCCTACAATGAGCAGTTCTTC. This gives the protein CASSLSGIGSYNEQFF.

The chain has TRBV18 and TRBJ1-1; 12 bases are shared with TRBD1. CDR3 length equals 16 residues. With V trimmed by 5 bases and J by 3 bases, 7 bases remained unmatched. Germline V lookup: CDR1 KGHSH, CDR2 LQKENI. CDR3 amino acids: CASSARDRGPDTEAFF. The CDR3 DNA reads as TGTGCCAGCTCAGCCCGGGACAGGGGGCCGGACACTGAAGCTTTCTTT.

The chain joins TRBV7-9 to TRBJ2-7; 7 bases match TRBD1. The CDR3 is made up of 12 amino acids. Germline V gene lookup returns CDR1 SEHNR and CDR2 FQNEAQ (reference sequence). Trimming took 4 bases from V and 5 from J; bases not matched to a gene: 2. CDR3 protein: CASSSQGNEQYF. The CDR3 DNA sequence: TGTGCCAGCAGCTCACAGGGGAACGAGCAGTACTTC.

The chain couples TRBV7-9 to TRBJ2-3, with a weak D call TRBD2 (6 bases). The CDR3 consists of 14 residues. Germline V lookup: CDR1 SEHNR, CDR2 FQNEAQ (reference sequence). Trimming left V 1 base short and J 5 bases short, with 10 bases between. The CDR3 region is CASSLVGEEDTQYF. The CDR3 bases are TGTGCCAGCAGCTTAGTTGGGGAGGAAGATACGCAGTATTTT.

This chain joins TRBV27 and TRBJ1-5, with a tentative D call TRBD1 (5 bases). Looked up from germline, CDR1 is MNHEY and CDR2 is SMNVEV (reference sequence). This CDR3 contains 13 residues. Trimming stripped 8 bases from V and 3 bases from J, with 11 bases between. Here the CDR3 reads CASQRQSNQPQHF. CDR3 coding DNA: TGTGCCAGCCAACGACAGTCCAATCAGCCCCAGCATTTT.

V usage is TRBV7-7 and J usage is TRBJ2-1; possibly TRBD2 for D (5 bases). With 5 bases removed from V and 5 bases from J, the gap between germline ends came to 22 bases. Germline CDR1 is SSHAT and CDR2 is FNYEAQ (reference sequence). The CDR3 covers 17 residues. The CDR3 sequence: CASSRRFGAKVHNEQFF. CDR3 DNA sequence: TGTGCCAGCAGCCGGAGGTTCGGCGCCAAGGTGCACAATGAGCAGTTCTTC.

The chain carries TRBV28 and TRBJ1-1; possible D gene TRBD1, 5 bases. The length of the CDR3 is 16 residues. The V gene's germline CDR1 is MDHEN and CDR2 SYDVKM. V was shortened by 5 bases and J by 3 bases, with 19 bases between the two germline ends. The CDR3 loop reads CASSHRMGRGYTEAFF. For the CDR3, the DNA is TGTGCCAGCAGTCACCGGATGGGGCGGGGATACACTGAAGCTTTCTTT.

The CDR3 is CASSIQGPSRGTEAFF. The CDR3 DNA reads as TGCGCCAGCAGCATTCAGGGACCGTCTAGAGGAACTGAAGCTTTCTTT. The chain has TRBV5-1 and TRBJ1-1; possible D gene TRBD1, 5 bases. The CDR3 totals 16 residues. Germline-derived CDR1 and CDR2 are SGHRS and YFSETQ. V lost 4 bases and J 5 bases, leaving 21 bases between the germline ends.

The chain is built from TRBV5-6 and TRBJ1-2, with D perhaps TRBD1 (5 bases). Looked up from germline, CDR1 is SGHDT and CDR2 is YYEEEE. V lost 4 bases and J lost 8, with 24 bases in between. The CDR3 runs to 16 residues. CDR3 residues: CASSGSRDGRVKGYTF. DNA for the CDR3: TGTGCCAGCAGCGGGAGCCGGGACGGACGAGTTAAGGGCTACACCTTC.

The genes are TRBV29-1 and TRBJ2-7; D unclear. The CDR3 is 11 residues long. Deletions cut 5 bases from V and 3 bases from J, with 8 bases between. Germline-derived CDR1 and CDR2 are SQVTM and ANQGSEA. This chain's CDR3 is CSVWQNYEQYF. The CDR3 coding sequence is TGCAGCGTTTGGCAGAACTACGAGCAGTACTTC.

V and J are TRBV27 and TRBJ1-2, with D possibly TRBD1 on 5 matching bases. Per germline, CDR1 MNHEY and CDR2 SMNVEV (reference sequence). V lost 8 bases and J 2 bases, leaving 12 bases between the germline ends. This CDR3 comprises 13 residues. Here the CDR3 reads CASSWEGNYGYTF. CDR3 bases: TGTGCCAGCTCTTGGGAGGGGAACTATGGCTACACCTTC.